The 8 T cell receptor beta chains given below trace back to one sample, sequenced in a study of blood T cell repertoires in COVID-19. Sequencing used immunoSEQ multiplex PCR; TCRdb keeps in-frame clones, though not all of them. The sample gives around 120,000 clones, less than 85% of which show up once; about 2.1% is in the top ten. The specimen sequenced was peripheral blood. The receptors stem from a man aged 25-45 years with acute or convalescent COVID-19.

DNA for the CDR3: TGTGCCAGTAGTGTTCAAGGGACAGGGGTCGCCTACGAGCAGTACTTC. Its translation is CASSVQGTGVAYEQYF. This chain uses TRBV19 with TRBJ2-7; TRBD1 aligns across 10 bases. Germline V gene data show CDR1 as LNHDA and CDR2 as SQIVND (reference sequence). V gave up 5 bases and J gave up 2 bases; unmatched junction bases: 9. The CDR3 is 16 residues long.

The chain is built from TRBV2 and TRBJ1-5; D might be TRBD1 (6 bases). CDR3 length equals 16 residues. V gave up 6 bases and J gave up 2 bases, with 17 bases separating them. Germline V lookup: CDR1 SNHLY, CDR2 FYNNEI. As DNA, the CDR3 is TGTGCCAGCAGGCCACAGGGTGGTAATCGCAATCAGCCCCAGCATTTT. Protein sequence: CASRPQGGNRNQPQHF.

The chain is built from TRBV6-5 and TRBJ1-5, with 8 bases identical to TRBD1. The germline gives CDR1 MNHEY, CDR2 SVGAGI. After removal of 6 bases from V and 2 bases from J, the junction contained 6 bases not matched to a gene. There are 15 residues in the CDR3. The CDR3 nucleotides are TGTGCCAGCAGAACCGGACAGGGCCGCAATCAGCCCCAGCATTTT. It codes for CASRTGQGRNQPQHF.

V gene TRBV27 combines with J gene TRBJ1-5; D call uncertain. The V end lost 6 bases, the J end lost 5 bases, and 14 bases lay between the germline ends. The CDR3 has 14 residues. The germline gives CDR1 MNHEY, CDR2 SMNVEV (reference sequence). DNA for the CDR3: TGTGCCAGCAGCCCGCAACAGCTACATCAGCCCCAGCATTTT. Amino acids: CASSPQQLHQPQHF.

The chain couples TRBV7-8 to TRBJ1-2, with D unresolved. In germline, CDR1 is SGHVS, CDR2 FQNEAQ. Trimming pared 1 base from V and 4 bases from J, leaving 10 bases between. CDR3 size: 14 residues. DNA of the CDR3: TGTGCCAGCAGCTTAGACTTTTCCGTCTATGGCTACACCTTC. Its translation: CASSLDFSVYGYTF.

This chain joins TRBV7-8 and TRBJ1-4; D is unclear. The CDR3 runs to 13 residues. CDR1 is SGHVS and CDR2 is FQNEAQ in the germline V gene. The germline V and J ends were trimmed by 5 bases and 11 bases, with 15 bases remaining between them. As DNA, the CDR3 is TGTGCCAGCAGCGAAGGGCGGACTGGGAAACTGTTTTTT. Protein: CASSEGRTGKLFF.

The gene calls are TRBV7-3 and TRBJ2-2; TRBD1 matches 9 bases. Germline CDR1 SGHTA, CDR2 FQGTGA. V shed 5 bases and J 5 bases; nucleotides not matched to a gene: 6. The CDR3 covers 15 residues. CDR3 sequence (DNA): TGTGCCAGCAGCACCACAGGGGGCATAACCGGGGAGCTGTTTTTT. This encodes CASSTTGGITGELFF.

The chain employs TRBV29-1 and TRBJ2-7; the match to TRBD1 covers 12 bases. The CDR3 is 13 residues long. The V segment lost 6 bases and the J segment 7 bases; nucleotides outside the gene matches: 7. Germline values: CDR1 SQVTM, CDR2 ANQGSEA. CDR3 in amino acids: CSVTGTGGGEQYF. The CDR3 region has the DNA TGCAGCGTAACCGGGACAGGGGGCGGTGAGCAGTACTTC.